This T cell receptor (beta chain) was identified in a study of shared clonotypes between healthy human individuals. The V gene lost 3 bases and the J gene lost 5 bases, with 14 bases spanning the gap. This CDR3 contains 15 residues. Germline CDR1 reads MNHNS; CDR2 reads SASEGT. Data came from immunoSEQ multiplex PCR; TCRdb stores just in-frame clones and leaves some out. This table has around 2.1 million clones, 90% to 96% appearing once. This receptor was identified in a man aged 18-30 years in good health. The chain has TRBV6-1 and TRBJ1-5; D possibly corresponds to TRBD1 (5 bases). Sequenced material: naive CD4+ T cells sorted from blood. Subset denoted: CD45RA+ positively selected. DNA of the CDR3: TGTGCCAGCAGTGAGCCCGCGGCGGGGGATCAGCCCCAGCATTTT. Translation: CASSEPAAGDQPQHF.